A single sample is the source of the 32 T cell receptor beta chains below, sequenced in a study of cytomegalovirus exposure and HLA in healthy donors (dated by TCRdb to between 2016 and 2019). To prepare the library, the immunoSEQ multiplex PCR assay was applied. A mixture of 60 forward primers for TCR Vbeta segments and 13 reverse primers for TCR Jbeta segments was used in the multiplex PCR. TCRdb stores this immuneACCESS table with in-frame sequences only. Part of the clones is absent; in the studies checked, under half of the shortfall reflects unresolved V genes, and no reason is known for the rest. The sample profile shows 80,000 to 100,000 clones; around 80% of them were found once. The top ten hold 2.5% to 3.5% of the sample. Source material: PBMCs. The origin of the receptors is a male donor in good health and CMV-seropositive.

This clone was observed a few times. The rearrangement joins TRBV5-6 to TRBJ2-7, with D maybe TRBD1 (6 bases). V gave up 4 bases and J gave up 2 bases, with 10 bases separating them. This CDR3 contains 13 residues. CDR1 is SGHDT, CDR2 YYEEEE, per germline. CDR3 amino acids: CASSIGTTYEQYF. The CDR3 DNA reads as TGTGCCAGCAGCATCGGGACAACCTACGAGCAGTACTTC.

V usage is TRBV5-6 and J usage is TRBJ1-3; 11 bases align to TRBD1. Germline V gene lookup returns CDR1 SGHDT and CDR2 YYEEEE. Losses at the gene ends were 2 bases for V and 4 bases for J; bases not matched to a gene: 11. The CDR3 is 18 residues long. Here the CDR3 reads CASSLEARDRGTGNTIYF. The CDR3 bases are TGTGCCAGCAGCTTAGAAGCCCGGGACAGGGGGACGGGAAACACCATATATTTT.

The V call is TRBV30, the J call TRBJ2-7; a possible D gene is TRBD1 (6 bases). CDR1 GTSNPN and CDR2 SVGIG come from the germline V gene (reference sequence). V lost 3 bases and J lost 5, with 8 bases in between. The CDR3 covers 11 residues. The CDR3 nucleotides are TGTGCCTGGAGGGGGACAAACGAGCAGTACTTC. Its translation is CAWRGTNEQYF.

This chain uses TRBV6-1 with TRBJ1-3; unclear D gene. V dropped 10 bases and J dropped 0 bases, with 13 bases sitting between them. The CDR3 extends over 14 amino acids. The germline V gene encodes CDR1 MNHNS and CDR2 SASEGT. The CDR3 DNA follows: TGTGCCACCACCTCCCGGGGCTCTGGAAACACCATATATTTT. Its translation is CATTSRGSGNTIYF.

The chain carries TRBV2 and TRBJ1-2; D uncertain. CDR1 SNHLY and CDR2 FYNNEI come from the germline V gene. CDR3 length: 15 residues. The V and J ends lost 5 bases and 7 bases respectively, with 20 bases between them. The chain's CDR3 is CASSPPPGHGGGYTF. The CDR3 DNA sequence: TGTGCCAGCAGTCCGCCCCCCGGGCACGGAGGTGGCTACACCTTC.

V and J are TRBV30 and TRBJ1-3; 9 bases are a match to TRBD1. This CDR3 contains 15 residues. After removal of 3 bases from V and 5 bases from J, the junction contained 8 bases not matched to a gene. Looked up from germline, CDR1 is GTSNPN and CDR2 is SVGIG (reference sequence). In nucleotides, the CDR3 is TGTGCCTGGAGCGTCCCGGGACAGGGAAGAAACACCATATATTTT. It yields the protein CAWSVPGQGRNTIYF.

In DNA form, the CDR3 reads TGTGCCAGCAGCTCAGGCTACGAGCAGTACTTC. It encodes CASSSGYEQYF. The V call is TRBV11-3, the J call TRBJ2-7, with D unresolved. Per the germline V gene, CDR1 is SGHNT and CDR2 is YENEEA. V was shortened by 4 bases and J by 3 bases, with 4 bases between the two germline ends. This CDR3 is built from 11 residues.

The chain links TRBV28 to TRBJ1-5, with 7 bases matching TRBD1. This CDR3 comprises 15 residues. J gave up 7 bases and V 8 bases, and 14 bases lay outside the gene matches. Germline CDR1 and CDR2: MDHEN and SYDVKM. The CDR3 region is CASGRSQGRMQPQHF. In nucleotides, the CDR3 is TGTGCCAGCGGCCGGTCACAGGGGCGGATGCAGCCCCAGCATTTT.

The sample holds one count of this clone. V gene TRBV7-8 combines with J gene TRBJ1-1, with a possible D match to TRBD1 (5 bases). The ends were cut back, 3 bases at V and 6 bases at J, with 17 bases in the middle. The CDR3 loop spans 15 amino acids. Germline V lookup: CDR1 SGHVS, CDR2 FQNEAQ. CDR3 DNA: TGTGCCAGCAGCTTTAGAGCAGGGTTTGGTTCTGAAGCTTTCTTT. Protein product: CASSFRAGFGSEAFF. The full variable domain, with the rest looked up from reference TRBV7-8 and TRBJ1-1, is GAGVSQSPRYKVAKRGQDVALRCDPISGHVSLFWYQQALGQGPEFLTYFQNEAQLDKSGLPSDRFFAERPEGSVSTLKIQRTQQEDSAVYLCASSFRAGFGSEAFFGQGTRLTVV.

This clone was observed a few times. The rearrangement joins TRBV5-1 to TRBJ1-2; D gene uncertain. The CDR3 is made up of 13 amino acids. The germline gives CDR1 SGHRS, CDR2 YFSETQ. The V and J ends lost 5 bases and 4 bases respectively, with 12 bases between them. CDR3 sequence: CASREASTYGYTF. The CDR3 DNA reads TGCGCCAGCAGAGAGGCGTCCACCTATGGCTACACCTTC.

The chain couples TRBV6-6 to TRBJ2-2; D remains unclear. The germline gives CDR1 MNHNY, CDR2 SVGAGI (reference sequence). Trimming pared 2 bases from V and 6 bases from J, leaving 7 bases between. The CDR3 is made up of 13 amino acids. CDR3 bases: TGTGCCAGCAGTTACGCAGCGTCCGGGGAGCTGTTTTTT. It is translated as CASSYAASGELFF.

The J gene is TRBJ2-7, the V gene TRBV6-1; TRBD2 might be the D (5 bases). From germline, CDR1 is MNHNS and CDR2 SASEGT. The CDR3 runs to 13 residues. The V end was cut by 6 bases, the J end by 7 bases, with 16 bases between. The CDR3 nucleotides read TGTGCCAGCAGGGAGACCGGATCGGGGGAGCAGTACTTC. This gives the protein CASRETGSGEQYF.

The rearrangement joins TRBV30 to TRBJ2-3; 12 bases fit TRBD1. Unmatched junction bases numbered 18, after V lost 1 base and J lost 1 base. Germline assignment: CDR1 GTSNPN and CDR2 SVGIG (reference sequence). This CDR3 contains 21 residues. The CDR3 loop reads CAWSASLFGTGGFYGTDTQYF. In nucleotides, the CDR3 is TGTGCCTGGAGTGCGTCCCTCTTTGGGACAGGGGGCTTTTATGGCACAGATACGCAGTATTTT.

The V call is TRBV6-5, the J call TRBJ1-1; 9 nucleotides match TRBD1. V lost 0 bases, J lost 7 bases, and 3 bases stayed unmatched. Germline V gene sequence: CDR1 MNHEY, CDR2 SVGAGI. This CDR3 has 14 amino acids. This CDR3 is CASSYSGTGREAFF. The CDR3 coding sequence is TGTGCCAGCAGTTACTCTGGGACAGGGCGTGAAGCTTTCTTT.

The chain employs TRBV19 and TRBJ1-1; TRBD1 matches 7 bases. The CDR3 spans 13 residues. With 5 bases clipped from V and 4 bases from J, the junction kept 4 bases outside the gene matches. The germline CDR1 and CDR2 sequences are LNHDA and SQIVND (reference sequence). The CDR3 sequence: CASSSDRVTEAFF. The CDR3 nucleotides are TGTGCCAGTAGTTCCGACAGGGTCACTGAAGCTTTCTTT.

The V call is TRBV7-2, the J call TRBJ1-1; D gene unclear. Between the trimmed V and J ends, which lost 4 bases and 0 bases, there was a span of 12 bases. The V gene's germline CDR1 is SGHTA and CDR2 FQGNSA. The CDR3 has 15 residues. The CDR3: CASSSAPGVNTEAFF. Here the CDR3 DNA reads TGTGCCAGCAGCTCGGCCCCCGGGGTGAACACTGAAGCTTTCTTT.

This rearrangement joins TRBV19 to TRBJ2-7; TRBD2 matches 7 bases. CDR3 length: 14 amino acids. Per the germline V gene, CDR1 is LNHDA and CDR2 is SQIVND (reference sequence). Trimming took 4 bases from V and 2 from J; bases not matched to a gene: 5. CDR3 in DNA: TGTGCCAGTAGTAACGGTCGGGGGGCCTACGAGCAGTACTTC. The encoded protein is CASSNGRGAYEQYF. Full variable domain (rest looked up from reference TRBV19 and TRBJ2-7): DGGITQSPKYLFRKEGQNVTLSCEQNLNHDAMYWYRQDPGQGLRLIYYSQIVNDFQKGDIAEGYSVSREKKESFPLTVTSAQKNPTAFYLCASSNGRGAYEQYFGPGTRLTVT.

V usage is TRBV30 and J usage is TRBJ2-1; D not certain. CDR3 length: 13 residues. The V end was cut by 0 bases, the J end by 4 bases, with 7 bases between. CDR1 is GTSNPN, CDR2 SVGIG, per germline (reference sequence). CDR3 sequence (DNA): TGTGCCTGGAGTGTACAGCAGTACAATGAGCAGTTCTTC. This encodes CAWSVQQYNEQFF.

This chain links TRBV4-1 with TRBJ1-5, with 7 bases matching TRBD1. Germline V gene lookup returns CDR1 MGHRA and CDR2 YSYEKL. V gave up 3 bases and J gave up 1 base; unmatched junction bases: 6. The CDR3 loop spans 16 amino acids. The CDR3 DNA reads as TGCGCCAGCAGCCACCCACTACAGGGGAGCAATCAGCCCCAGCATTTT. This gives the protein CASSHPLQGSNQPQHF.

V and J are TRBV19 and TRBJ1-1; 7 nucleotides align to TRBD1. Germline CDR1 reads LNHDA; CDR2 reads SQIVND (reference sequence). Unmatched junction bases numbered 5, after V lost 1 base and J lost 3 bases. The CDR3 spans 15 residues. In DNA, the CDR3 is TGTGCCAGTAGTATAGTACAGGGGATTTACACTGAAGCTTTCTTT. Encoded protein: CASSIVQGIYTEAFF.

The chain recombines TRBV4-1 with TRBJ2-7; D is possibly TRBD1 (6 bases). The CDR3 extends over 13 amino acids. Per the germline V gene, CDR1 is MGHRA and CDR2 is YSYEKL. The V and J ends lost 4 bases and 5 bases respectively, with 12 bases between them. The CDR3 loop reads CASSPTGSDEQYF. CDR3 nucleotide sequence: TGCGCCAGCAGCCCAACAGGGTCTGACGAGCAGTACTTC.

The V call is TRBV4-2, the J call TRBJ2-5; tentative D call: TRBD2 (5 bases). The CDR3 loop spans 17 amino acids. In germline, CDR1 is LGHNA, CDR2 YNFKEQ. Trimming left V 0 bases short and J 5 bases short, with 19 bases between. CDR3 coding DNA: TGTGCCAGCAGCCAAGATTCGCCTAGCAGCTTTCTGGAGACCCAGTACTTC. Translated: CASSQDSPSSFLETQYF.

The CDR3 DNA reads as TGTGCCAGCAGTTGGGGACAGGGGGGAGCTTTCTTT. As protein: CASSWGQGGAFF. The chain couples TRBV6-5 to TRBJ1-1; 11 positions agree with TRBD1. V was clipped by 4 bases and J by 10 bases; unmatched bases: 2. Germline lookup yields CDR1 MNHEY and CDR2 SVGAGI. This CDR3 has 12 amino acids.

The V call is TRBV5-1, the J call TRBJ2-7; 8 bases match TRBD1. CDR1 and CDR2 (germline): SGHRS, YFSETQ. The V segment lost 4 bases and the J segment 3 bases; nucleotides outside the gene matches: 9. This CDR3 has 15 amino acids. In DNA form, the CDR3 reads TGCGCCAGCAGCCGGGGTGGGACAGGAATCTACGAGCAGTACTTC. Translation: CASSRGGTGIYEQYF.

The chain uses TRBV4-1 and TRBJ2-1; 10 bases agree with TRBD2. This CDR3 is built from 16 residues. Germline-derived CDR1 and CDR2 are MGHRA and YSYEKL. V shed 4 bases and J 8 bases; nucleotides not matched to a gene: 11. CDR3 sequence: CASSLLAGALADEQFF. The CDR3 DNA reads TGCGCCAGCAGCCTTCTAGCGGGGGCCCTTGCCGATGAGCAGTTCTTC.

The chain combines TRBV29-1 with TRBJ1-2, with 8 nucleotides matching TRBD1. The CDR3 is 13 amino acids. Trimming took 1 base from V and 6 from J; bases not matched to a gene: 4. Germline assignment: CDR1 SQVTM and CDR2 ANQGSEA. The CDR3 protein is CSVEGRTGNGYTF. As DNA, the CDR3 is TGCAGCGTTGAAGGACGGACAGGGAATGGCTACACCTTC.

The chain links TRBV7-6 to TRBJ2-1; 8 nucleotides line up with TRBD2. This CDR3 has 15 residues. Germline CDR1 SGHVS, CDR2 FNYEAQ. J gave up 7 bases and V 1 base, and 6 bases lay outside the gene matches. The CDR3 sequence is CASSLERGPGNEQFF. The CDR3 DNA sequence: TGTGCCAGCAGCTTAGAGCGGGGGCCTGGGAATGAGCAGTTCTTC.

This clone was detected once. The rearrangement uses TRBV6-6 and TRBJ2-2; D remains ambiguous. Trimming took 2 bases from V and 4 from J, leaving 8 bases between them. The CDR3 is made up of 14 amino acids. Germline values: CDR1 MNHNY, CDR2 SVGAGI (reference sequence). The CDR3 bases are TGTGCCAGCAGTTACCCCCCTATCACCGGGGAGCTGTTTTTT. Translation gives CASSYPPITGELFF.

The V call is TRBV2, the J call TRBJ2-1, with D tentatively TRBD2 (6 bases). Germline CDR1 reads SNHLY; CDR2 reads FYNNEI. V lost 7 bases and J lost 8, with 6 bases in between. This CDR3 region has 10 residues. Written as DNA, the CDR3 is TGTGCCAGCACGGGGGATGAGCAGTTCTTC. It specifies CASTGDEQFF.

CDR3 DNA sequence: TGCGCCAGCAGCCCGGGACTAGTTGATACGCAGTATTTT. Translated: CASSPGLVDTQYF. This chain connects TRBV5-1 to TRBJ2-3, with TRBD2 matching 8 bases. Germline V CDR1 and CDR2: SGHRS, YFSETQ. CDR3 length: 13 residues. The ends lost 4 bases at V and 6 bases at J; junction bases unmatched: 4.

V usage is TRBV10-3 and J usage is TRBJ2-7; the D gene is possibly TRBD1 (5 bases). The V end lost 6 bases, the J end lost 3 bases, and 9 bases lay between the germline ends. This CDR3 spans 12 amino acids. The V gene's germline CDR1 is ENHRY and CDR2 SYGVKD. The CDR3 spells CAISATGYEQYF. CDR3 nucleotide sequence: TGTGCCATCAGCGCCACAGGCTACGAGCAGTACTTC.

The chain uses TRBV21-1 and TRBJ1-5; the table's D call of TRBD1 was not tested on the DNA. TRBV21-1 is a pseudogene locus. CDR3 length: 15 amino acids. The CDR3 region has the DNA TGTGCCAGCAGCGGCCAGACAGTTAGCAATCAGCCCCAGCATTTT. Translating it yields CASSGQTVSNQPQHF.